This T cell receptor (beta chain) derives from a study of T-cell memory formation after mild COVID-19. It was 5'RACE with constant-segment primers that produced the TCR alpha and TCR beta cDNA libraries, which carried sample barcodes and UMIs. Each CDR3 protein gets one entry after TCRdb re-called the 5' RACE reads with MiXCR. Of roughly 400,000 distinct CDR3 sequences detected, approximately 18% appear once; the ten largest clones hold 20% to 25%. About this clonotype itself: The antigen is undetermined.

The study's findings and limits: The study detected some responding clones in pre-infection memory, suggesting cross-reactive memory joined. Shrinking CD4+ clones were chiefly CM and EM; CD8+ ones were chiefly EMRA. Later expanders leaned toward CD4+, whereas clones contracting from day 15 to 85 were balanced CD4/CD8.

Germline V gives CDR1 SEHNR, CDR2 FQNEAQ (reference sequence). There are 15 residues in the CDR3. After removal of 5 bases from V and 5 bases from J, the junction contained 6 bases not matched to a gene. V is TRBV7-9 and J is TRBJ2-1; 10 positions agree with TRBD2. Material: PBMCs or a T cell subset sorted from them (not recorded which). The receptor was derived from a man in his late teens or twenties who had mild COVID-19 (a few samples of this study predate the infection). Cell type and time point are not known. The CDR3 DNA reads TGTGCCAGCAGCGTTAGCGGGGGGAGAAACAATGAGCAGTTCTTC. This gives the protein CASSVSGGRNNEQFF. Looking up the rest from reference TRBV7-9 and TRBJ2-1 gives the full variable domain: DTGVSQNPRHKITKRGQNVTFRCDPISEHNRLYWYRQTLGQGPEFLTYFQNEAQLEKSRLLSDRFSAERPKGSFSTLEIQRTEQGDSAMYLCASSVSGGRNNEQFFGPGTRLTVL.